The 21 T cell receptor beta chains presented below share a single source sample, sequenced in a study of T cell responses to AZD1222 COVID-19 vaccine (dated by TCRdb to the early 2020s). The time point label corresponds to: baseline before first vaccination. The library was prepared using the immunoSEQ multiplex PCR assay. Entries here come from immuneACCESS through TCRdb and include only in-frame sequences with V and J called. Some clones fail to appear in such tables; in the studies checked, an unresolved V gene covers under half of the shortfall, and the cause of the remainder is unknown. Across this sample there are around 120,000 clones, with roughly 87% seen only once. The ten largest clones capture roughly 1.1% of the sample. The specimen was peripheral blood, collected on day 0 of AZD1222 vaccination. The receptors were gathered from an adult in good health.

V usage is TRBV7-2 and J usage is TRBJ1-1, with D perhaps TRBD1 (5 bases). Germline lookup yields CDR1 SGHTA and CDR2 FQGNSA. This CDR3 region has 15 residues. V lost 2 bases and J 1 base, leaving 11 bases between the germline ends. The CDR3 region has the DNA TGTGCCAGCAGCTTAATCCCCGGGGGGAACACTGAAGCTTTCTTT. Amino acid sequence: CASSLIPGGNTEAFF.

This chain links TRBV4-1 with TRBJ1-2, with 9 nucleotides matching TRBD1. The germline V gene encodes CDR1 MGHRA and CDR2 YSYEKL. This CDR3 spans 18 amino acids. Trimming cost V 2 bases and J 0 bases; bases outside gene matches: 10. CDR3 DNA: TGCGCCAGCAGCCAATTGCCGGGACAGGGTTCGACTAACTATGGCTACACCTTC. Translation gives CASSQLPGQGSTNYGYTF.

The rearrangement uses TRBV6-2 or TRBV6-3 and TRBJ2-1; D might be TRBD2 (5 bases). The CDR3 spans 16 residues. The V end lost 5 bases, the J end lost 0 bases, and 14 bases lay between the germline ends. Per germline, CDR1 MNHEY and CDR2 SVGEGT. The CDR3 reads CASSREGRTSYNEQFF. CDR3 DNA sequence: TGTGCCAGCAGTCGCGAGGGTAGGACCTCCTACAATGAGCAGTTCTTC.

CDR3 amino acids: CASSPLGTLAKNIQYF. CDR3 sequence (DNA): TGTGCCAGTAGCCCTCTTGGAACGCTAGCCAAAAACATTCAGTACTTC. The J gene is TRBJ2-4, the V gene TRBV19; D is unresolved. CDR3 length: 16 amino acids. The ends were cut back, 6 bases at V and 0 bases at J, with 15 bases in the middle. CDR1 and CDR2 (germline): LNHDA, SQIVND (reference sequence).

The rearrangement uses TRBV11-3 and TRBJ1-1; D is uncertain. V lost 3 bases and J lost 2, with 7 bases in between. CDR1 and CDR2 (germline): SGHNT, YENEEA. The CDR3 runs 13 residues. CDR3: CASSLEDNTEAFF. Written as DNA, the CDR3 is TGTGCCAGCAGCTTGGAGGATAACACTGAAGCTTTCTTT.

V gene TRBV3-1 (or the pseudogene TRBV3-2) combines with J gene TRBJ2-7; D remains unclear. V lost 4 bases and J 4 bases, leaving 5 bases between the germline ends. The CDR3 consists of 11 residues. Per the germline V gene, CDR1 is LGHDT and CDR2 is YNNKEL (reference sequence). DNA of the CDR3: TGTGCCAGCAGCCTAGGGTACGAGCAGTACTTC. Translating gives CASSLGYEQYF.

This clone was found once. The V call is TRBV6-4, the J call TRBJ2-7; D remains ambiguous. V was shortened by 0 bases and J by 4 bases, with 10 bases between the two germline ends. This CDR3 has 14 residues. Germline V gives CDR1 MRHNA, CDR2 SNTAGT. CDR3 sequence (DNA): TGTGCCAGCAGTGACTCGTTAACAGATTACGAGCAGTACTTC. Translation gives CASSDSLTDYEQYF.

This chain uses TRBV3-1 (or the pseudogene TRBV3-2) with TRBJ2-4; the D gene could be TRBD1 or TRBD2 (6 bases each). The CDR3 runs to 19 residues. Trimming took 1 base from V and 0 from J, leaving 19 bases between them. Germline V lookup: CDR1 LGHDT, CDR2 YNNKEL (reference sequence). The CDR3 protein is CASSQGGWFEGGAKNIQYF. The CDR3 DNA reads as TGTGCCAGCAGCCAAGGAGGGTGGTTCGAGGGGGGAGCCAAAAACATTCAGTACTTC.

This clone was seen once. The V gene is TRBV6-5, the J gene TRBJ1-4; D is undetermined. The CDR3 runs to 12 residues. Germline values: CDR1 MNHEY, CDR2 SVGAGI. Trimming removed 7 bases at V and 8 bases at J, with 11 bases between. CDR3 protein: CASTGVGEKLFF. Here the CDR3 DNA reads TGTGCCAGCACTGGGGTGGGCGAAAAACTGTTTTTT.

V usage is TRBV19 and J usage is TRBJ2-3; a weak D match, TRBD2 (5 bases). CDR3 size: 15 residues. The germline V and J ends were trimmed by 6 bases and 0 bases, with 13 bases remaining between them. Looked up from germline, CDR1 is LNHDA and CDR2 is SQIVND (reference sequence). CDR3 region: CASRASGTSTDTQYF. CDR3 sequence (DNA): TGTGCCAGTAGAGCAAGCGGAACTAGCACAGATACGCAGTATTTT.

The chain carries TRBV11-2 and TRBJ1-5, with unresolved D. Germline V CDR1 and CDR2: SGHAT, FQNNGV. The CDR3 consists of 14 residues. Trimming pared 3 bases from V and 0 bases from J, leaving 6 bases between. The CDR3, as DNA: TGTGCCAGCAGCTTCGGCGGTAGCAATCAGCCCCAGCATTTT. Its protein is CASSFGGSNQPQHF.

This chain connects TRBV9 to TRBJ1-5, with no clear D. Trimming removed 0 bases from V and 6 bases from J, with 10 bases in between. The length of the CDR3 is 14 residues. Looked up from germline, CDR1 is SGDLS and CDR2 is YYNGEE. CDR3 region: CASSVGTVLQPQHF. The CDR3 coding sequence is TGTGCCAGCAGCGTAGGTACAGTGCTTCAGCCCCAGCATTTT.

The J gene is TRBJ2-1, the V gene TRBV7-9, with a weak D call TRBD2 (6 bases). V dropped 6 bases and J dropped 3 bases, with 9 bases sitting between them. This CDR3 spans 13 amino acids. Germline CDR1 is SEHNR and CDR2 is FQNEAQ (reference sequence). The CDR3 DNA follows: TGTGCCAGCAGTCGGGACTTCTACAATGAGCAGTTCTTC. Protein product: CASSRDFYNEQFF.

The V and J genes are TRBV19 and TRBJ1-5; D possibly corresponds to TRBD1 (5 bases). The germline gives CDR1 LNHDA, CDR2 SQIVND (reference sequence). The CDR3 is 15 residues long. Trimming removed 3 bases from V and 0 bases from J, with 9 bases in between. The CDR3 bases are TGTGCCAGTAGTATGACAGCCTATAGCAATCAGCCCCAGCATTTT. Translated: CASSMTAYSNQPQHF.

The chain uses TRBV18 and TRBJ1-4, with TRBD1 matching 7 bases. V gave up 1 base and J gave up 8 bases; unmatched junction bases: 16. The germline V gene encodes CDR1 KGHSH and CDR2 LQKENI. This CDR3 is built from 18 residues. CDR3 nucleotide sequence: TGTGCCAGCTCACCACAAATGGGGTTGAACAGGGGAAAGGAAAAACTGTTTTTT. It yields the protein CASSPQMGLNRGKEKLFF.

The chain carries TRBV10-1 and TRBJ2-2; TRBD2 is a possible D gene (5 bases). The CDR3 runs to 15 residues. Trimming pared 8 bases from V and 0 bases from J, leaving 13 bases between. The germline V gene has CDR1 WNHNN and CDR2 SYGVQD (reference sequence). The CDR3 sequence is CASSRAGANTGELFF. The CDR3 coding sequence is TGCGCCAGCTCGAGGGCCGGCGCGAACACCGGGGAGCTGTTTTTT.

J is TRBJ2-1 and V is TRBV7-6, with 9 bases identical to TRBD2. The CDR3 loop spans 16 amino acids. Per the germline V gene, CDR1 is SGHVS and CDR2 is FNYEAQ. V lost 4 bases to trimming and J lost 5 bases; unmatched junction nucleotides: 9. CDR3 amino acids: CASSYGASGVDNEQFF. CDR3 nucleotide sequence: TGTGCCAGCAGCTATGGAGCTAGCGGGGTAGACAATGAGCAGTTCTTC.

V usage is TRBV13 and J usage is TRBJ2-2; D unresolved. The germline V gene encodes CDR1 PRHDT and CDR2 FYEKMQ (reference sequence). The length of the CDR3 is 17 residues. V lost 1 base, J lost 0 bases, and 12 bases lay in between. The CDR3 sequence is CASSLDRRNPNTGELFF. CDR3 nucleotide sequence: TGTGCCAGCAGCTTAGATCGCCGAAACCCGAACACCGGGGAGCTGTTTTTT. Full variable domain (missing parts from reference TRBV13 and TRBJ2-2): AAGVIQSPRHLIKEKRETATLKCYPIPRHDTVYWYQQGPGQDPQFLISFYEKMQSDKGSIPDRFSAQQFSDYHSELNMSSLELGDSALYFCASSLDRRNPNTGELFFGEGSRLTVL.

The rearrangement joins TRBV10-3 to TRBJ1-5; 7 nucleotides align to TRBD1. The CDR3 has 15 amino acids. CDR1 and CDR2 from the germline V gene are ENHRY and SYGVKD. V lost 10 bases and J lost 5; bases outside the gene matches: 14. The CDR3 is CATSPGGGGDQPQHF. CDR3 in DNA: TGTGCCACCTCCCCAGGAGGGGGCGGAGATCAGCCCCAGCATTTT.

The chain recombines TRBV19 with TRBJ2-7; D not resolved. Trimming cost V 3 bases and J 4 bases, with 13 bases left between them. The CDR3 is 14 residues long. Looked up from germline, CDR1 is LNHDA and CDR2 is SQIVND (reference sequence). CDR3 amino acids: CASSMMGLQYEQYF. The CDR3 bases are TGTGCCAGTAGTATGATGGGTTTGCAGTACGAGCAGTACTTC. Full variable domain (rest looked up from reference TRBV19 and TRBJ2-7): DGGITQSPKYLFRKEGQNVTLSCEQNLNHDAMYWYRQDPGQGLRLIYYSQIVNDFQKGDIAEGYSVSREKKESFPLTVTSAQKNPTAFYLCASSMMGLQYEQYFGPGTRLTVT.

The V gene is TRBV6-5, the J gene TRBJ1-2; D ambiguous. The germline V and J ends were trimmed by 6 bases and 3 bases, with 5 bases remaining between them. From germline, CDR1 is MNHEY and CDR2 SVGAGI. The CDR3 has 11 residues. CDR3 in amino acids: CASSDYYGYTF. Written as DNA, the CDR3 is TGTGCCAGCAGCGACTACTATGGCTACACCTTC.